This is a list of T cell receptor beta chains from one sample in a study of T-cell reconstitution after alpha-beta-depleted transplantation in children. MiXCR, applied by TCRdb to the PCR reads, yields one record per CDR3 protein. The sample lists 450,000 to 600,000 distinct CDR3 sequences; 10% were seen once. The sequencing here drew on PBMCs, taken before TCRalphabeta/CD19-depleted stem cell transplant. The receptors here all came from a child aged 2 to 9 with inherited bone marrow failure, due to receive a stem cell transplant. Each CDR3 is given with its conserved first and last residue. The order of the fields is D gene, clone size, J gene, V gene, CDR3 DNA, CDR3 protein. D genes are given only for firm matches. The listing skips clone size in some rows; elsewhere it reads once, few, many or a size class.

D gene: TRBD2; clone size: many; J gene: TRBJ2-2; V gene: TRBV6-2/TRBV6-3; CDR3 DNA: TGTGCCAGAACGGGGTGGGAGCGGGGCACCGGGGAGCTGTTTTTT; CDR3 protein: CARTGWERGTGELFF
D gene: TRBD1; clone size: many; J gene: TRBJ2-4; V gene: TRBV30; CDR3 DNA: TGTGCCTGGGAAGGGACAGTTAAAAACATTCAGTACTTC; CDR3 protein: CAWEGTVKNIQYF
D gene: TRBD1; clone size: -; J gene: TRBJ1-3; V gene: TRBV7-2; CDR3 DNA: TGTGCCAGCAGCCGGCGACAGGGGTATGGAAACACCATATATTTT; CDR3 protein: CASSRRQGYGNTIYF
D gene: -; clone size: many; J gene: TRBJ1-6; V gene: TRBV27; CDR3 DNA: TGTGCCAGCAGTCCGAGACAGGAGCTGGATTCACCCCTCCACTTT; CDR3 protein: CASSPRQELDSPLHF
D gene: -; clone size: -; J gene: TRBJ2-1; V gene: TRBV7-9; CDR3 DNA: TGTGCCAGCAGCTTAATCGGTCGGATCTCCTACAATGAGCAGTTCTTC; CDR3 protein: CASSLIGRISYNEQFF
D gene: TRBD2; clone size: few; J gene: TRBJ2-7; V gene: TRBV20-1; CDR3 DNA: TGCAGTGCTAGAGGCGGAATAATGGGACTAGCGGGCTACGAGCAGTACTTC; CDR3 protein: CSARGGIMGLAGYEQYF
D gene: -; clone size: once; J gene: TRBJ2-1; V gene: TRBV19; CDR3 DNA: TGTGCCAGTAGTATAGATTCGGGAAGCTCCTACAATGAGCAGTTCTTC; CDR3 protein: CASSIDSGSSYNEQFF
D gene: TRBD2; clone size: many; J gene: TRBJ2-1; V gene: TRBV11-1; CDR3 DNA: TGTGCCAGCGTTCCGGGACTAGCGGGAGTTATAAGCTCCTACAATGAGCAGTTCTTC; CDR3 protein: CASVPGLAGVISSYNEQFF
D gene: TRBD1; clone size: many; J gene: TRBJ2-7; V gene: TRBV5-5; CDR3 DNA: TGTGCCAGCAGCTGGTGGGACAGCTACGAGCAGTACTTC; CDR3 protein: CASSWWDSYEQYF
D gene: -; clone size: few; J gene: TRBJ2-7; V gene: TRBV20-1; CDR3 DNA: TGCAGCGTTACCAGGGCCGAGCAGTACTTC; CDR3 protein: CSVTRAEQYF
D gene: -; clone size: -; J gene: TRBJ1-2; V gene: TRBV20-1; CDR3 DNA: TGCAGTGCTAGAGTGGAGGGGCGAGACTATGGCTACACCTTC; CDR3 protein: CSARVEGRDYGYTF
D gene: -; clone size: many; J gene: TRBJ2-7; V gene: TRBV6-2/TRBV6-3; CDR3 DNA: TGTGCCAGCAGTTACTCGAACCCAGGCTACGAGCAGTACTTC; CDR3 protein: CASSYSNPGYEQYF
D gene: TRBD1; clone size: few; J gene: TRBJ2-5; V gene: TRBV7-2; CDR3 DNA: TGTGCCAGCAGCTTAGTTAACAGGGGCCAAGAGACCCAGTACTTC; CDR3 protein: CASSLVNRGQETQYF
D gene: -; clone size: many; J gene: TRBJ1-5; V gene: TRBV7-2; CDR3 DNA: TGTGCCAGCAGCTTCGTTAGCAATCAGCCCCAGCATTTT; CDR3 protein: CASSFVSNQPQHF
D gene: -; clone size: few; J gene: TRBJ2-5; V gene: TRBV5-1; CDR3 DNA: TGCGCCAGCAGACCTAATGACGAGACCCAGTACTTC; CDR3 protein: CASRPNDETQYF
D gene: TRBD1; clone size: -; J gene: TRBJ2-7; V gene: TRBV7-2; CDR3 DNA: TGTGCCAGCAGCTTAGGGCCGGGACAGGTCAACTACGAGCAGTACTTC; CDR3 protein: CASSLGPGQVNYEQYF
D gene: TRBD2; clone size: many; J gene: TRBJ2-3; V gene: TRBV4-3; CDR3 DNA: TGCGCCAGCAGCCTCTTTTGGACTAGCGGATACACAGATACGCAGTATTTT; CDR3 protein: CASSLFWTSGYTDTQYF
D gene: TRBD1; clone size: many; J gene: TRBJ2-7; V gene: TRBV4-3; CDR3 DNA: TGCGCCAGCAGCCAAGATACAGGGGTCGGCTACGAGCAGTACTTC; CDR3 protein: CASSQDTGVGYEQYF
D gene: TRBD2; clone size: few; J gene: TRBJ2-7; V gene: TRBV12-3/TRBV12-4; CDR3 DNA: TGTGCCAGCAGTTTAGGGGGACTAGCATCCGAGCAGTACTTC; CDR3 protein: CASSLGGLASEQYF
D gene: -; clone size: many; J gene: TRBJ1-2; V gene: TRBV24-1; CDR3 DNA: TGTGCCACCAGTGACCCGAAGGGGAAGGGAGGCTATGGCTACACCTTC; CDR3 protein: CATSDPKGKGGYGYTF
D gene: TRBD1; clone size: many; J gene: TRBJ1-1; V gene: TRBV28; CDR3 DNA: TGTGCCAGCAGCCGAGACAGGGGGGTAACTGAAGCTTTCTTT; CDR3 protein: CASSRDRGVTEAFF
D gene: TRBD2; clone size: -; J gene: TRBJ2-1; V gene: TRBV4-1; CDR3 DNA: TGCGCCAGCAGCCAAGTAGGACTAGCGGCCTACAATGAGCAGTTCTTC; CDR3 protein: CASSQVGLAAYNEQFF